This note documents a single T cell receptor (beta chain) sequence. The target of this receptor is not known. No base quality values were provided; no much bigger clone lies one nucleotide off. For the CD8 naive samples, CD45RO-negative cells were positively selected for CCR7, yielding a CD45RA+CCR7+ population from which TemRA cells were excluded. Healthy HIV-negative adults with no recently reported acute infections or vaccinations were included as donors. All donors were Caucasian adults living in Nashville, Tennessee, USA. Blood was collected by leukapheresis, and PBMCs were isolated by Ficoll-Histopaque density gradient centrifugation and then cryopreserved in liquid nitrogen vapor phase. Analytical flow cytometry was used to check the purity and quantity of every magnetically sorted T cell population. Genomic DNA was isolated from each sorted fraction and quantified by UV absorbance on a Nanodrop 2000c.

This entry is derived from a study of shared clonotypes between healthy human individuals (TCRdb year 2020). Regarding the study in general: The cohort included a few men and two women between 18 and 49 years of age. Different laboratories and diverse techniques were used to prepare libraries and sequence TCR repertoires, to increase sequencing depth and limit assay-specific biases. For each donor, CD4 naive and CD4 memory were each run on three plates, CD8 naive on two plates, and CD8 memory on one plate. To estimate repertoire size and how much clonotype sharing occurs between individuals, the study deeply sequenced the blood TCR repertoires of about five healthy adults. Each donor's leukapheresis produced roughly between about 0.8 and 10 billion PBMCs. Results and caveats for the whole study, not just this receptor: Compared with non-shared clonotypes, the clonotypes found in all four sorted-subset donors had higher generation probabilities. Rarefaction of sorted-subset datasets indicated incomplete sequencing despite the large sequencing depth. Sampling was limited to blood, and TCR repertoires in tissue likely differ from TCR repertoires in blood. The small number of donors limited the genetic and exposure-history diversity represented. Pairwise subsampling indicated that sequencing depth was expected to affect the degree of clonotype sharing among donors. Across a few donors, about 4.5% of naive CD4, around 3.5% of naive CD8, around 2.1% of memory CD4, and 0.4% of memory CD8 clonotypes were shared. Estimated clonotype richness was generally larger for naive than for memory subsets.

Using the deep immunoSEQ assay, TCR CDR3 regions were amplified from genomic DNA by multiplex PCR. Extracted genomic DNA from each cell subset was distributed evenly across all wells of several immunoSEQ 96-well plates, and each plate was treated as a replicate. Each replicate PCR for sorted subsets received around 200 ng genomic DNA, equal to 28,000 or so T cell genomes. The purified libraries were quantified using a Qubit 3.0 fluorometer, sized with a Bioanalyzer 2100, and then quantified again using the KAPA Library Quantification kit. Each immunoSEQ 96-well plate was sequenced on its own single-read 150-cycle Illumina NextSeq 550 flow cell. Per the original workflow: The immunoSEQ output contained only junctional sequences without quality scores, so filtering could not match that applied to full-length reads. To assign V/J genes and CDR3, sequences were annotated using PyIR, a Python wrapper for IgBLAST v1.9, with IMGT germline references. Any read was removed if the V/J assignment was weak (E-value above 1e-6), the CDR3 was missing, or the read contained stop codons, out-of-frame junctions, or ambiguous translated residues. V3J clonotypes were defined as sequences sharing an identical inferred V gene, J gene, and CDR3 amino acid sequence. Percentage overlap between repertoires was computed as shared unique clonotypes divided by the size of the smaller repertoire. Richness of each repertoire was evaluated using RTK rarefaction, the Chao1 estimator, and Recon v2.1 estimates of unobserved clonotypes. OLGA was used to compute generation probabilities for all TCRbeta clonotypes that the gDNA method yielded from a handful of donors. The clones in this table, taken by TCRdb from immuneACCESS, are in-frame only. Not every clone is retained; where verified, under half of the shortfall comes from an unresolved V gene, and the cause of the rest is unknown. V, J and clone size were drawn from that table, and D and trimming were deduced from the DNA. This sample gives roughly 2 million clones in total; roughly 95% of them show up just once. The ten most abundant clones make up roughly 1.1% of the sample.

Including the terminal cysteine and phenylalanine, the CDR3 comprises 19 residues. The entry retains the CDR3 DNA only, 57 bases that are in frame from base 1. CDR1 SGDLS and CDR2 YYNGEE were looked up in the germline V gene. Compared with germline, V lacks 0 bases and J lacks 2 bases; bases without a gene match: 11. Sequences were obtained from naive CD8+ T cells sorted from blood. Sample cell subset or site, as interpreted from the label and publication: CD45RA+CCR7+. The receptor chain draws on TRBV9 and TRBJ2-1; TRBD2 lines up with 10 middle nucleotides. This TCR was recovered from a man in his late teens or twenties in good health. In nucleotide form, the sequence is TGTGCCAGCAGCGTAGCTGCACTAGCGGGGATGGAGGCCTACAATGAGCAGTTCTTC. This translates into CASSVAALAGMEAYNEQFF.